This T cell receptor (beta chain) was retrieved from a study of blood T cell repertoires in COVID-19. Grouping used clinical history reported by participants in a survey and questionnaire. Symptom resolution, clearance, or two negative PCRs marked the recovered donors of Cohort 3. Produced via immunoSEQ multiplex PCR; TCRdb's table is partial and in-frame only. The repertoire holds around 280,000 clones, roughly 89% seen once, with about 6.1% in the top ten. The CDR3 has 12 residues. Germline CDR1 reads MDHEN; CDR2 reads SYDVKM. Trimming took 7 bases from V and 9 from J, leaving 10 bases between them.

This TCR was recovered from a woman aged 40 to 50 who had recovered from COVID-19. Sequences were obtained from PBMCs or T cells enriched from blood (not recorded which). The chain joins TRBV28 to TRBJ1-6, with a weak D call TRBD1 (6 bases). CDR3 protein: CASTDSRSPLHF. In nucleotides, the CDR3 is TGTGCCAGCACGGACAGCCGTTCACCCCTCCACTTT.